These 8 T cell receptor beta chains came from one sample sequenced in a study of shared clonotypes between healthy human individuals. Clones were read by immunoSEQ multiplex PCR, and TCRdb kept only the in-frame ones, dropping some. Of 2.3 million or so clones listed, more than 85% are singletons. Specimen: naive CD4+ T cells from PBMCs. The sample's subset: CD45RA+ positively selected. The receptors here all came from a man aged 18 to 35 in good health. Some clones in this sample may be carry-over from other donors' samples.

The chain uses TRBV5-4 and TRBJ2-4; the D is unclear. There are 14 residues in the CDR3. Deletions cut 0 bases from V and 1 base from J, with 5 bases between. Germline loops: CDR1 SGHNT, CDR2 YYREEE (reference sequence). CDR3 in DNA: TGTGCCAGCAGCTTGGGCGAGGCCAAAAACATTCAGTACTTC. As protein: CASSLGEAKNIQYF.

The J gene is TRBJ1-2, the V gene TRBV5-1; D perhaps matches TRBD1 (6 bases). Germline CDR1 is SGHRS and CDR2 is YFSETQ. V dropped 3 bases and J dropped 5 bases, with 11 bases sitting between them. The CDR3 covers 13 residues. DNA for the CDR3: TGCGCCAGCAGCTCCGGACAGCTTTATGGCTACACCTTC. Protein product: CASSSGQLYGYTF.

The CDR3 DNA reads TGTGCCAGCAGCCCGATTACAGGGAGTTTCCACGAGCAGTACTTC. Protein product: CASSPITGSFHEQYF. V usage is TRBV11-2 and J usage is TRBJ2-7; weak D call: TRBD1 (6 bases). This CDR3 comprises 15 residues. Germline CDR1 is SGHAT and CDR2 is FQNNGV. The V and J ends lost 5 bases and 5 bases respectively, with 19 bases between them.

This chain joins TRBV19 and TRBJ1-1, with D perhaps TRBD1 (5 bases). Per germline, CDR1 LNHDA and CDR2 SQIVND (reference sequence). The length of the CDR3 is 16 residues. V shed 5 bases and J shed 3 bases, with 19 bases lying between them. This CDR3 is CASSPRPGVLDTEAFF. CDR3 nucleotide sequence: TGTGCCAGTAGTCCCAGACCGGGGGTTCTTGACACTGAAGCTTTCTTT.

V gene TRBV7-2 combines with J gene TRBJ1-1; D possibly corresponds to TRBD1 (5 bases). The germline V and J ends were trimmed by 2 bases and 3 bases, with 10 bases remaining between them. Looked up from germline, CDR1 is SGHTA and CDR2 is FQGNSA. The CDR3 runs 14 residues. Here the CDR3 reads CASSLFRVDTEAFF. The CDR3 region has the DNA TGTGCCAGCAGCTTATTCAGGGTCGACACTGAAGCTTTCTTT.

On this clone itself: Other DNA sequences in this specimen translate into the identical CDR3. V gene TRBV4-3 combines with J gene TRBJ2-5; 12 bases match TRBD2. The CDR3 sequence is 15 residues long. Germline assignment: CDR1 LGHNA and CDR2 YSLEER. The V and J ends lost 3 bases and 4 bases, in that order; junction bases with no gene match: 3. CDR3 nucleotide sequence: TGCGCCAGCAGCCAGGGACTAGCGGGCGGAGAGACCCAGTACTTC. Amino acid sequence: CASSQGLAGGETQYF.

This clone appeared once. The rearrangement joins TRBV11-2 to TRBJ1-2; D may be TRBD1 (5 bases). The CDR3 is made up of 15 amino acids. Per the germline V gene, CDR1 is SGHAT and CDR2 is FQNNGV. Trimming shortened V by 5 bases and J by 3 bases, and 16 bases separated the two germline ends. The CDR3 reads CASSPLGVGDYGYTF. As DNA, the CDR3 is TGTGCCAGCAGCCCACTAGGGGTGGGGGACTATGGCTACACCTTC. The full variable domain, rest sourced from reference TRBV11-2 and TRBJ1-2, is EAGVAQSPRYKIIEKRQSVAFWCNPISGHATLYWYQQILGQGPKLLIQFQNNGVVDDSQLPKDRFSAERLKGVDSTLKIQPAKLEDSAVYLCASSPLGVGDYGYTFGSGTRLTVV.

The chain carries TRBV2 and TRBJ2-7; 8 bases agree with TRBD1. Germline CDR1 SNHLY, CDR2 FYNNEI. The CDR3 totals 15 residues. V shed 6 bases and J 3 bases; nucleotides not matched to a gene: 10. CDR3 nucleotide sequence: TGTGCCAGCAGCTACGAACATGGACAGGGCTACGAGCAGTACTTC. The encoded protein is CASSYEHGQGYEQYF.